This passage covers 27 T cell receptor beta chains from one sample sequenced in a study of OX40 agonist ivuxolimab in advanced cancers. Library prep was done by the immunoSEQ multiplex PCR assay. This is the immuneACCESS table as TCRdb keeps it, with only in-frame sequences that have V and J called. A part of the clones is gone; compared with another copy, unresolved V genes explain less than half, and the rest is unexplained. Here the sample has about 31,000 clones; approximately 87% occur a single time. Clones ranked in the top ten supply more than 25% of the sample. The sequenced sample was CD4+ or CD8+ T cells sorted from blood, obtained in a trial of the OX40 agonist ivuxolimab. The receptors shown here come from an adult with an advanced solid tumor such as melanoma, head and neck, liver or kidney cancer.

The chain recombines TRBV6-1 with TRBJ2-2, with TRBD1 matching over 7 bases. V gave up 7 bases and J gave up 6 bases; unmatched junction bases: 8. This CDR3 contains 14 residues. Germline loops: CDR1 MNHNS, CDR2 SASEGT. This CDR3 reads CASTLSQGAGELFF. CDR3 coding DNA: TGTGCCAGCACTTTATCTCAGGGGGCCGGGGAGCTGTTTTTT.

V and J are TRBV4-1 and TRBJ2-3; 12 nucleotides line up with TRBD2. The V gene's germline CDR1 is MGHRA and CDR2 YSYEKL. This CDR3 is 17 amino acids long. The V gene end was trimmed by 3 bases and the J gene end by 0 bases; junction bases not matched to a gene: 4. The chain's CDR3 is CASSQGLAGGSTDTQYF. In DNA form, the CDR3 reads TGCGCCAGCAGCCAGGGTCTAGCGGGAGGGAGCACAGATACGCAGTATTTT.

The chain links TRBV5-6 to TRBJ1-3; no definite D call. The germline gives CDR1 SGHDT, CDR2 YYEEEE. The CDR3 covers 16 residues. Trimming took off 1 base at V and 0 bases at J, with 11 bases between the two ends. CDR3 sequence (DNA): TGTGCCAGCAGCTTGCCCCCTCAGATCTCTGGAAACACCATATATTTT. Protein product: CASSLPPQISGNTIYF.

The gene calls are TRBV27 and TRBJ2-3; D is ambiguous. Germline loops: CDR1 MNHEY, CDR2 SMNVEV (reference sequence). The CDR3 length is 13 residues. V was trimmed by 5 bases and J by 4 bases, leaving 10 bases between them. The CDR3 DNA is TGTGCCAGCAGTGATCGGACGCCAGATACGCAGTATTTT. Its translation is CASSDRTPDTQYF.

The rearrangement links TRBV19 to TRBJ1-1; perhaps TRBD1 as D (5 bases). Trimming shortened V by 1 base and J by 4 bases, and 16 bases separated the two germline ends. In germline, CDR1 is LNHDA, CDR2 SQIVND (reference sequence). This CDR3 region has 16 residues. CDR3 DNA: TGTGCCAGTAGTATAGCCGCTGGGGCCCAGGGCACTGAAGCTTTCTTT. This sequence encodes CASSIAAGAQGTEAFF.

V and J are TRBV7-9 and TRBJ2-1, with 10 bases lining up with TRBD2. The germline gives CDR1 SEHNR, CDR2 FQNEAQ (reference sequence). CDR3 size: 16 residues. J was trimmed by 6 bases and V by 5 bases; bases with no gene match: 10. CDR3 in amino acids: CASSVGAGLAINEQFF. The CDR3 DNA follows: TGTGCCAGCAGCGTTGGAGCGGGACTAGCGATCAATGAGCAGTTCTTC.

In this sample, this clone turned up a few times. This chain connects TRBV18 to TRBJ1-5; tentatively, D is TRBD1 (6 bases). The V gene's germline CDR1 is KGHSH and CDR2 LQKENI. The CDR3 sequence is 15 residues long. V lost 2 bases, J lost 5 bases, and 13 bases lay in between. This CDR3 reads CASSPGREGDQPQHF. The CDR3 DNA reads as TGTGCCAGCTCACCAGGCAGGGAGGGGGATCAGCCCCAGCATTTT.

This clone was counted between two and nine times. The J gene is TRBJ1-5, the V gene TRBV29-1; D is uncertain. Germline V gives CDR1 SQVTM, CDR2 ANQGSEA. V lost 4 bases and J 6 bases, leaving 4 bases between the germline ends. The CDR3 runs 10 residues. The CDR3 nucleotides are TGCAGCGTTGGGGTTCAGCCCCAGCATTTT. This sequence encodes CSVGVQPQHF.

The chain carries TRBV29-1 and TRBJ2-5; possibly TRBD1 for D (5 bases). V dropped 5 bases and J dropped 1 base, with 14 bases sitting between them. CDR1 is SQVTM and CDR2 is ANQGSEA in the germline V gene. The CDR3 contains 14 residues. The CDR3 nucleotides are TGCAGCGTTCTGCGACAGTCCCTCCAAGAGACCCAGTACTTC. Its protein is CSVLRQSLQETQYF.

The chain recombines TRBV2 with TRBJ2-7; 9 positions match TRBD1. This CDR3 contains 13 residues. Trimming removed 6 bases from V and 3 bases from J; junction bases left unmatched: 3. Germline CDR1 and CDR2: SNHLY and FYNNEI. CDR3: CASSLGQGYEQYF. In DNA form, the CDR3 reads TGTGCCAGCAGCCTGGGACAGGGCTACGAGCAGTACTTC.

The CDR3 protein is CASYGEGGRYTEAFF. DNA of the CDR3: TGTGCCAGCTATGGCGAGGGGGGTCGGTACACTGAAGCTTTCTTT. The chain is built from TRBV2 and TRBJ1-1, with TRBD1 as a possible D gene (6 bases). Trimming took off 8 bases at V and 3 bases at J, with 19 bases between the two ends. This CDR3 spans 15 amino acids. Germline CDR1 and CDR2: SNHLY and FYNNEI.

This clone has only a few counts. The chain carries TRBV9 and TRBJ1-3; D gene ambiguous. The CDR3 extends over 11 amino acids. V lost 6 bases and J lost 3, with 4 bases in between. Germline CDR1 and CDR2: SGDLS and YYNGEE. CDR3 amino acids: CASKHGNTIYF. The CDR3 region has the DNA TGTGCCAGCAAACATGGAAACACCATATATTTT.

The CDR3 sequence is CAISGQVPRGANVLTF. The CDR3 bases are TGTGCCATCAGTGGACAGGTCCCCAGGGGGGCCAACGTCCTGACTTTC. The chain employs TRBV10-3 and TRBJ2-6; TRBD1 might be the D (6 bases). V lost 4 bases to trimming and J lost 4 bases, with 14 bases between them. Germline lookup yields CDR1 ENHRY and CDR2 SYGVKD. The CDR3 has 16 amino acids.

This chain uses TRBV19 with TRBJ2-7; 8 positions agree with TRBD1. V shed 5 bases and J 3 bases; nucleotides not matched to a gene: 18. Germline assignment: CDR1 LNHDA and CDR2 SQIVND (reference sequence). The CDR3 consists of 18 residues. The CDR3 DNA reads as TGTGCCAGTAGTTCACCTTCTTTGCTCGGGACAGGAAACTACGAGCAGTACTTC. Amino acids: CASSSPSLLGTGNYEQYF.

This clone was found once. The chain has TRBV7-9 and TRBJ1-3; D remains ambiguous. The CDR3 runs 16 residues. Trimming removed 2 bases from V and 0 bases from J, with 11 bases in between. Germline V lookup: CDR1 SEHNR, CDR2 FQNEAQ (reference sequence). CDR3 in amino acids: CASSLYSTRSGNTIYF. The DNA for the CDR3 is TGTGCCAGCAGCTTATACTCGACCCGCTCTGGAAACACCATATATTTT. Together with reference TRBV7-9 and TRBJ1-3, the CDR3 gives the full variable domain: DTGVSQNPRHKITKRGQNVTFRCDPISEHNRLYWYRQTLGQGPEFLTYFQNEAQLEKSRLLSDRFSAERPKGSFSTLEIQRTEQGDSAMYLCASSLYSTRSGNTIYFGEGSWLTVV.

V and J are TRBV25-1 and TRBJ2-7, with 9 bases matching TRBD1. Germline trimming cut 8 bases from V and 7 bases from J; bases unmatched to any gene: 15. The V gene's germline CDR1 is MGHDK and CDR2 SYGVNS. The CDR3 loop spans 15 amino acids. The CDR3 nucleotides are TGTGCCAGCTCTAGACAGGGGGTAAGCGTGGGGGAGCAGTACTTC. The encoded protein is CASSRQGVSVGEQYF.

The chain has TRBV7-9 and TRBJ2-7; maybe TRBD2 (5 bases). Germline V CDR1 and CDR2: SEHNR, FQNEAQ (reference sequence). The length of the CDR3 is 13 residues. The V end was cut by 7 bases, the J end by 2 bases, with 12 bases between. CDR3 DNA: TGTGCCAGCACCCCCGTGGGAGCCTACGAGCAGTACTTC. Translation gives CASTPVGAYEQYF.

This clone is a singleton in its sample. Additional DNA sequences in this sample encode the identical CDR3. The genes are TRBV5-1 and TRBJ2-1; 9 bases fit TRBD1. The V gene end was trimmed by 1 base and the J gene end by 3 bases; junction bases not matched to a gene: 5. Per the germline V gene, CDR1 is SGHRS and CDR2 is YFSETQ. CDR3 size: 16 residues. The CDR3 loop is CASSLYGQGNYNEQFF. CDR3 DNA: TGCGCCAGCAGCTTGTATGGACAGGGGAACTACAATGAGCAGTTCTTC.

The chain links TRBV2 to TRBJ2-7, with 13 bases identical to TRBD2. Germline lookup yields CDR1 SNHLY and CDR2 FYNNEI. This CDR3 is built from 14 residues. Losses at the gene ends were 5 bases for V and 3 bases for J; bases not matched to a gene: 1. The CDR3 loop is CASSRLAGGYEQYF. The CDR3, as DNA: TGTGCCAGCAGTCGACTAGCGGGAGGCTACGAGCAGTACTTC.

J is TRBJ2-2 and V is TRBV19, with TRBD1 matching over 10 bases. CDR1 and CDR2 from the germline V gene are LNHDA and SQIVND (reference sequence). The junction had 9 bases not matched to a gene; V was cut back by 5 bases and J by 9 bases. CDR3 length equals 15 residues. The CDR3, as DNA: TGTGCCAGTAGTGCTCCGGGACAGGGGTACCGGGAGCTGTTTTTT. Amino acid sequence: CASSAPGQGYRELFF.

This chain links TRBV7-9 with TRBJ1-6, with a tentative D call TRBD1 (5 bases). The ends were cut back, 5 bases at V and 6 bases at J, with 14 bases in the middle. This CDR3 has 15 residues. Germline CDR1 SEHNR, CDR2 FQNEAQ (reference sequence). This CDR3 reads CASSGERGSNSPLHF. CDR3 nucleotides: TGTGCCAGCAGCGGTGAAAGGGGCAGTAATTCACCCCTCCACTTT.

V and J are TRBV4-2 and TRBJ2-1; 7 nucleotides agree with TRBD2. The CDR3 runs to 17 residues. The J segment lost 7 bases and the V segment lost 1 base, leaving 13 bases of the junction unmatched. CDR1 is LGHNA, CDR2 YNFKEQ, per germline. Here the CDR3 reads CASSQGKGGSIINEQFF. The CDR3 region has the DNA TGTGCCAGCAGCCAAGGCAAGGGCGGGAGCATTATAAATGAGCAGTTCTTC.

The chain has TRBV5-1 and TRBJ2-7, with 9 bases fitting TRBD2. V lost 4 bases and J lost 3; bases outside the gene matches: 14. CDR3 size: 17 residues. The V gene's germline CDR1 is SGHRS and CDR2 YFSETQ. The CDR3 nucleotides read TGCGCCAGCAGCCCCGTAGGTTTTGGCGGGAGGGTCTACGAGCAGTACTTC. Translated, it gives CASSPVGFGGRVYEQYF. The complete variable domain, with remaining parts taken from reference TRBV5-1 and TRBJ2-7, reads KAGVTQTPRYLIKTRGQQVTLSCSPISGHRSVSWYQQTPGQGLQFLFEYFSETQRNKGNFPGRFSGRQFSNSRSEMNVSTLELGDSALYLCASSPVGFGGRVYEQYFGPGTRLTVT.

The chain carries TRBV7-9 and TRBJ2-1, with 7 bases aligning to TRBD1. The trim removed 5 bases at V and 1 base at J, leaving 11 bases unmatched. There are 17 residues in the CDR3. Germline V gene data show CDR1 as SEHNR and CDR2 as FQNEAQ (reference sequence). The CDR3 DNA is TGTGCCAGCAGCGGCAGGGGGTTTGGGATATCCTACAATGAGCAGTTCTTC. It codes for CASSGRGFGISYNEQFF.

The chain recombines TRBV11-3 with TRBJ2-3; 10 bases line up with TRBD2. The CDR3 contains 15 residues. The germline CDR1 and CDR2 sequences are SGHNT and YENEEA. The V gene end was trimmed by 1 base and the J gene end by 6 bases; junction bases not matched to a gene: 4. CDR3: CASSLAASGSDTQYF. CDR3 coding DNA: TGTGCCAGCAGCTTAGCGGCTAGCGGGAGTGATACGCAGTATTTT.

The CDR3 sequence is CASRTGGSSYEQYF. The DNA of the CDR3 is TGTGCCAGTCGCACAGGGGGATCATCCTACGAGCAGTACTTC. V and J are TRBV19 and TRBJ2-7; 8 bases are a match to TRBD1. With 8 bases clipped from V and 1 base from J, the junction kept 7 bases outside the gene matches. This CDR3 comprises 14 residues. From germline, CDR1 is LNHDA and CDR2 SQIVND (reference sequence).

The chain joins TRBV29-1 to TRBJ2-7; possibly TRBD1 or TRBD2 for D (6 bases each). Germline V CDR1 and CDR2: SQVTM, ANQGSEA. The CDR3 extends over 13 amino acids. With 5 bases removed from V and 7 bases from J, the gap between germline ends came to 18 bases. CDR3 sequence (DNA): TGCAGCGTTACTATCAGGGGAGGTGGGGAGCAGTACTTC. Residues: CSVTIRGGGEQYF.